This entry is about one TCR beta chain. As yet, its antigen is unknown. A read error may account for a junction end that differs from germline. Tagging with unique molecular identifiers was a feature of the TCR beta cDNA libraries. TCRdb reprocessed the PCR reads via MiXCR and lists one record per CDR3 protein. Of approximately 570,000 distinct CDR3 sequences listed, about 44% were seen once; the top ten hold 1.7%. This sample was included in a study of post-analysis software for immune sequencing data. Regarding the study as a whole: Among multiple sclerosis patients, normalized Chao1 diversity was significantly below that of controls. Patients carried a few TRBV segments more frequently than controls did, and TRBV5-6, TRBV5-1 and TRBV20-1 were among them.

CDR1 and CDR2 (germline): SGHTA, FQGNSA. This CDR3 is built from 16 residues. The sample consisted of blood. The TCR was taken from a girl aged 5 to 17 with multiple sclerosis. This rearrangement joins TRBV7-2 to TRBJ2-1, with D maybe TRBD2 (5 bases). DNA of the CDR3: TGTGCCAGCAGCTTAGAGCGGAGAAGCTCCTACAATGAACAGTTCTTC. Its translation: CASSLERRSSYNEQFF.